The 30 T cell receptor beta chains below were found in one sample sequenced in a study of PD-L1 blockade in urothelial cancer. Produced via immunoSEQ multiplex PCR; TCRdb's table is partial and in-frame only. The data hold around 45,000 clones, with around 80% observed a single time. As for time point: pretreatment peripheral blood. The input for sequencing was PBMCs, taken around atezolizumab (anti-PD-L1) treatment. These receptors all stem from a man aged 55 to 69 with urothelial cancer.

The chain couples TRBV11-2 to TRBJ2-7; TRBD1 matches at 8 bases. The trim removed 1 base at V and 0 bases at J, leaving 2 bases unmatched. The CDR3 is 15 residues long. CDR1 is SGHAT and CDR2 is FQNNGV in the germline V gene. CDR3 amino acids: CASSLGQGSSYEQYF. CDR3 DNA: TGTGCCAGCAGCTTAGGACAGGGGAGCTCCTACGAGCAGTACTTC.

V usage is TRBV19 and J usage is TRBJ2-1; TRBD2 matches at 13 bases. CDR3 length equals 15 residues. The germline V gene has CDR1 LNHDA and CDR2 SQIVND (reference sequence). J lost 5 bases, V lost 6 bases, and 4 bases had no gene match. The CDR3 DNA reads TGTGCCAGTAGCCTACTAGCGGGGGGGGACAATGAGCAGTTCTTC. As protein: CASSLLAGGDNEQFF. The full variable domain, its missing parts supplied by reference TRBV19 and TRBJ2-1, is DGGITQSPKYLFRKEGQNVTLSCEQNLNHDAMYWYRQDPGQGLRLIYYSQIVNDFQKGDIAEGYSVSREKKESFPLTVTSAQKNPTAFYLCASSLLAGGDNEQFFGPGTRLTVL.

V gene TRBV27 combines with J gene TRBJ2-6; the D gene is possibly TRBD2 (6 bases). CDR1 and CDR2 (germline): MNHEY, SMNVEV (reference sequence). V was pared by 6 bases and J by 4 bases, with 10 bases between. The CDR3 is made up of 14 amino acids. The CDR3, as DNA: TGTGCCAGCAGGGAGGGTTGGGGGGCCAACGTCCTGACTTTC. Its translation: CASREGWGANVLTF.

The table lists this clone with a few counts. This sequence joins TRBV6-6 and TRBJ2-2, with 8 nucleotides matching TRBD1. The germline V gene has CDR1 MNHNY and CDR2 SVGAGI (reference sequence). This CDR3 comprises 16 residues. Trimming removed 5 bases from V and 6 bases from J; junction bases left unmatched: 11. The CDR3 DNA is TGTGCCAGCAGTCCCAGGCAGGGGGCAGGTTCCGGGGAGCTGTTTTTT. Its protein product is CASSPRQGAGSGELFF.

This clone was counted a single time. V is TRBV5-1 and J is TRBJ2-1; D ambiguous. Trimming stripped 0 bases from V and 6 bases from J, with 7 bases between. Germline CDR1 SGHRS, CDR2 YFSETQ. The CDR3 has 13 amino acids. The CDR3 sequence is CASSLDSSNEQFF. CDR3 bases: TGCGCCAGCAGCTTGGACAGCTCCAATGAGCAGTTCTTC.

This chain connects TRBV28 to TRBJ2-7, with 9 bases fitting TRBD2. V dropped 6 bases and J dropped 7; count of bases not matched to a gene: 13. Germline loops: CDR1 MDHEN, CDR2 SYDVKM. The CDR3 length is 15 residues. The CDR3: CASRNWASGEREQYF. DNA of the CDR3: TGTGCCAGCAGGAACTGGGCTAGCGGGGAGAGGGAGCAGTACTTC.

The chain couples TRBV28 to TRBJ1-6; the D gene is possibly TRBD1 (6 bases). CDR1 and CDR2 from the germline V gene are MDHEN and SYDVKM. The germline V and J ends were trimmed by 5 bases and 6 bases, with 20 bases remaining between them. CDR3 size: 17 residues. The CDR3 here is CASSTSIDRTRNSPLHF. The DNA for the CDR3 is TGTGCCAGCAGTACTTCAATCGACAGGACCCGTAATTCACCCCTCCACTTT.

This clone was seen a single time. The V gene is TRBV30, the J gene TRBJ2-7, with 10 bases aligning to TRBD1. With 5 bases clipped from V and 4 bases from J, the junction kept 8 bases outside the gene matches. Germline CDR1 is GTSNPN and CDR2 is SVGIG (reference sequence). The CDR3 extends over 14 amino acids. Here the CDR3 DNA reads TGTGCCTGGGACAGGACAGGGGGGACTTACGAGCAGTACTTC. It specifies CAWDRTGGTYEQYF.

The V call is TRBV28, the J call TRBJ2-2; D is uncertain. Germline lookup yields CDR1 MDHEN and CDR2 SYDVKM. This CDR3 is built from 14 residues. The germline V and J ends were trimmed by 6 bases and 0 bases, with 8 bases remaining between them. The CDR3 spells CASSQHSNTGELFF. The CDR3 DNA sequence: TGTGCCAGCAGCCAACATTCGAACACCGGGGAGCTGTTTTTT.

The chain is built from TRBV21-1 and TRBJ1-5; TRBD1 is the table's D call and was not checked against the DNA. TRBV21-1 is a recognized pseudogene. This CDR3 has 13 amino acids. As DNA, the CDR3 is TGTGCCAGCCCGGGACAGGGTGAACAGCCCCAGCATTTT. Translating it yields CASPGQGEQPQHF.

CDR3 DNA sequence: TGTGCCTGGGACAGGGAGAAATCTAACTATGGCTACACCTTC. It yields the protein CAWDREKSNYGYTF. V usage is TRBV30 and J usage is TRBJ1-2, with TRBD1 identical over 7 bases. CDR3 length: 14 residues. Losses at the gene ends were 5 bases for V and 0 bases for J; bases not matched to a gene: 6. Per the germline V gene, CDR1 is GTSNPN and CDR2 is SVGIG (reference sequence).

The V gene is TRBV10-2, the J gene TRBJ2-2; 7 positions match TRBD2. CDR3 size: 14 residues. Germline assignment: CDR1 WSHSY and CDR2 SAAADI. Trimming took 0 bases from V and 6 from J; bases not matched to a gene: 1. The CDR3 spells CASSESGRAGELFF. The DNA of the CDR3 is TGCGCCAGCAGTGAGTCAGGGAGGGCCGGGGAGCTGTTTTTT.

The chain recombines TRBV2 with TRBJ2-1, with TRBD1 matching over 7 bases. In germline, CDR1 is SNHLY, CDR2 FYNNEI. V trimming: 7 bases; J trimming: 4 bases; junction bases outside the gene matches: 10. There are 15 residues in the CDR3. CDR3 DNA: TGTGCCAGCATTGGATCAGGGGGTTCATACAATGAGCAGTTCTTC. Its translation is CASIGSGGSYNEQFF.

The J gene is TRBJ1-4, the V gene TRBV6-6; no firm D call. The CDR3 is 11 residues long. The V end was cut by 6 bases, the J end by 8 bases, with 7 bases between. Germline V lookup: CDR1 MNHNY, CDR2 SVGAGI (reference sequence). The chain's CDR3 is CASSSVEKLFF. CDR3 DNA sequence: TGTGCCAGCAGCTCAGTCGAAAAACTGTTTTTT.

The chain has TRBV6-6 and TRBJ2-2; 9 nucleotides line up with TRBD2. The CDR3 sequence is 13 residues long. CDR1 MNHNY and CDR2 SVGAGI come from the germline V gene (reference sequence). The J segment lost 7 bases and the V segment lost 6 bases, leaving 3 bases of the junction unmatched. The CDR3 protein is CASRREGIGELFF. The CDR3 bases are TGTGCCAGCAGGCGGGAGGGTATCGGGGAGCTGTTTTTT.

The rearrangement uses TRBV4-1 and TRBJ2-1, with 8 bases fitting TRBD2. Germline V gene sequence: CDR1 MGHRA, CDR2 YSYEKL. Germline trimming cut 6 bases from V and 10 bases from J; bases unmatched to any gene: 8. The CDR3 runs 13 residues. CDR3 nucleotides: TGCGCCAGCAGACCCGAGGGCGGGAGGGAGCAGTTCTTC. Residues: CASRPEGGREQFF.

The chain recombines TRBV28 with TRBJ2-7; a possible D gene is TRBD2 (6 bases). The V end lost 7 bases, the J end lost 3 bases, and 13 bases lay between the germline ends. The germline V gene has CDR1 MDHEN and CDR2 SYDVKM. The CDR3 contains 13 residues. The CDR3 sequence is CASTVTGVYEQYF. CDR3 DNA sequence: TGTGCCAGCACCGTAACGGGAGTCTACGAGCAGTACTTC. Full variable domain (remainder filled in from reference TRBV28 and TRBJ2-7): DVKVTQSSRYLVKRTGEKVFLECVQDMDHENMFWYRQDPGLGLRLIYFSYDVKMKEKGDIPEGYSVSREKKERFSLILESASTNQTSMYLCASTVTGVYEQYFGPGTRLTVT.

The chain is built from TRBV29-1 and TRBJ2-5; D possibly corresponds to TRBD1 (6 bases). In germline, CDR1 is SQVTM, CDR2 ANQGSEA. V lost 4 bases and J 5 bases, leaving 11 bases between the germline ends. This CDR3 has 12 residues. The CDR3 nucleotides read TGCAGCGTTGGCAGGGGTAGGGAGACCCAGTACTTC. Protein product: CSVGRGRETQYF.

J is TRBJ2-2 and V is TRBV4-3; TRBD1 matches at 7 bases. Losses at the gene ends were 4 bases for V and 6 bases for J; bases not matched to a gene: 2. This CDR3 has 13 amino acids. CDR1 is LGHNA, CDR2 YSLEER, per germline. CDR3 sequence: CASSRQGSGELFF. CDR3 sequence (DNA): TGCGCCAGCAGCCGACAGGGTTCCGGGGAGCTGTTTTTT.

This clone was found a few times. J is TRBJ2-5 and V is TRBV12-5; D remains unclear. CDR1 and CDR2 from the germline V gene are LGHNT and FRNRAP. The CDR3 has 14 residues. Trimming took 6 bases from V and 4 from J, leaving 15 bases between them. In DNA form, the CDR3 reads TGTGCTAGTGGCCCCGGTGATGCCGCAGAGACCCAGTACTTC. Its protein product is CASGPGDAAETQYF.

The V and J genes are TRBV5-1 and TRBJ2-5; 8 bases fit TRBD2. The germline V gene encodes CDR1 SGHRS and CDR2 YFSETQ. V dropped 0 bases and J dropped 0; count of bases not matched to a gene: 4. CDR3 length: 16 residues. The CDR3 protein is CASSLGRGADQETQYF. CDR3 coding DNA: TGCGCCAGCAGCTTGGGGCGGGGGGCCGACCAAGAGACCCAGTACTTC.

The chain has TRBV14 and TRBJ2-1, with D possibly being TRBD2 (5 bases). This CDR3 is 15 amino acids long. The germline V gene has CDR1 SGHDN and CDR2 FVKESK. V was cut by 4 bases and J by 7 bases, with 17 bases left in between. The chain's CDR3 is CASSPSFLGGNEQFF. The CDR3 coding sequence is TGTGCCAGCAGCCCCTCATTTCTTGGCGGGAATGAGCAGTTCTTC.

V is TRBV19 and J is TRBJ1-2, with TRBD1 matching 7 bases. V lost 11 bases to trimming and J lost 0 bases; unmatched junction nucleotides: 9. The CDR3 contains 14 residues. Germline lookup yields CDR1 LNHDA and CDR2 SQIVND (reference sequence). The CDR3 sequence is CASLGTDPNYGYTF. CDR3 DNA: TGTGCCTCCTTGGGGACAGACCCTAACTATGGCTACACCTTC.

This chain connects TRBV30 to TRBJ1-3; possibly TRBD1 for D (6 bases). Germline V gene sequence: CDR1 GTSNPN, CDR2 SVGIG (reference sequence). V lost 2 bases and J lost 0, with 14 bases in between. This CDR3 has 16 amino acids. The CDR3 DNA follows: TGTGCCTGGAGTTACAGGGTTCCGGCCTCTGGAAACACCATATATTTT. Amino acids: CAWSYRVPASGNTIYF.

This clone appeared a few times. The chain recombines TRBV5-1 with TRBJ1-1, with D perhaps matching TRBD1 (5 bases). The V gene lost 1 base and the J gene lost 5 bases, with 12 bases spanning the gap. Looked up from germline, CDR1 is SGHRS and CDR2 is YFSETQ. This CDR3 spans 14 amino acids. In DNA form, the CDR3 reads TGCGCCAGCAGCTTGATTCAGGGAGGTACTGAAGCTTTCTTT. Translation gives CASSLIQGGTEAFF. Using reference TRBV5-1 and TRBJ1-1 for the parts outside the CDR3, the full variable domain is KAGVTQTPRYLIKTRGQQVTLSCSPISGHRSVSWYQQTPGQGLQFLFEYFSETQRNKGNFPGRFSGRQFSNSRSEMNVSTLELGDSALYLCASSLIQGGTEAFFGQGTRLTVV.

This clone is a singleton in its sample. The chain is built from TRBV14 and TRBJ2-1; 8 bases map to TRBD2. The CDR3 covers 17 residues. Trimming removed 3 bases from V and 5 bases from J; junction bases left unmatched: 12. Germline V CDR1 and CDR2: SGHDN, FVKESK. CDR3 in amino acids: CASSHLWGGRRNNEQFF. CDR3 DNA sequence: TGTGCCAGCAGCCACCTTTGGGGCGGGAGGAGAAACAATGAGCAGTTCTTC. The variable domain in full, completed from reference TRBV14 and TRBJ2-1, reads EAGVTQFPSHSVIEKGQTVTLRCDPISGHDNLYWYRRVMGKEIKFLLHFVKESKQDESGMPNNRFLAERTGGTYSTLKVQPAELEDSGVYFCASSHLWGGRRNNEQFFGPGTRLTVL.

The chain is built from TRBV7-6 and TRBJ2-5, with TRBD1 identical over 10 bases. This CDR3 region has 15 residues. Germline V gene lookup returns CDR1 SGHVS and CDR2 FNYEAQ. J was trimmed by 4 bases and V by 5 bases; bases with no gene match: 7. CDR3 sequence (DNA): TGTGCCAGCAGCCCCCGACAGGGGGCCGGAGAGACCCAGTACTTC. Translating it yields CASSPRQGAGETQYF. The full variable domain, with the rest looked up from reference TRBV7-6 and TRBJ2-5, is GAGVSQSPRYKVTKRGQDVALRCDPISGHVSLYWYRQALGQGPEFLTYFNYEAQQDKSGLPNDRFSAERPEGSISTLTIQRTEQRDSAMYRCASSPRQGAGETQYFGPGTRLLVL.

V is TRBV7-9 and J is TRBJ2-7; the D gene is possibly TRBD1 (5 bases). The germline V gene encodes CDR1 SEHNR and CDR2 FQNEAQ (reference sequence). The CDR3 is made up of 15 amino acids. Trimming cost V 5 bases and J 2 bases, with 16 bases left between them. The CDR3 protein is CASSPNRIGTYEQYF. CDR3 DNA sequence: TGTGCCAGCAGCCCAAACAGGATAGGCACCTACGAGCAGTACTTC.

V is TRBV4-3 and J is TRBJ2-2, with D perhaps matching TRBD2 (6 bases). Trimming shortened V by 0 bases and J by 1 base, and 15 bases separated the two germline ends. Germline assignment: CDR1 LGHNA and CDR2 YSLEER. This CDR3 comprises 18 residues. CDR3 DNA sequence: TGCGCCAGCAGCCAAGATATCGGGGTAGCGGTGAACACCGGGGAGCTGTTTTTT. Translation gives CASSQDIGVAVNTGELFF.

The rearrangement joins TRBV6-5 to TRBJ1-2; the match to TRBD1 covers 7 bases. In germline, CDR1 is MNHEY, CDR2 SVGAGI. CDR3 length: 15 residues. J was trimmed by 0 bases and V by 6 bases; bases with no gene match: 7. CDR3 nucleotide sequence: TGTGCCAGCAGACGGGAAGGGGGCCCTAACTATGGCTACACCTTC. Protein sequence: CASRREGGPNYGYTF.